Listed here are 25 T cell receptor beta chains from one sample, sequenced in a study of cytomegalovirus exposure and HLA in healthy donors. PCR involved 60 Vbeta and 13 Jbeta primers. Measured with immunoSEQ multiplex PCR; TCRdb has only the in-frame clones, and not every one. The sample lists about 120,000 clones; around 84% were seen once. Sequencing was done on a sample of PBMCs. These receptors were taken from a woman aged 25 to 39 in good health and CMV-seropositive.

The J gene is TRBJ2-3, the V gene TRBV4-3; 8 bases agree with TRBD2. Germline V gene data show CDR1 as LGHNA and CDR2 as YSLEER. The CDR3 is 15 amino acids. Trimming cost V 2 bases and J 6 bases; bases outside gene matches: 7. CDR3 region: CASSQPGRGVDTQYF. The CDR3, as DNA: TGCGCCAGCAGCCAACCCGGGAGGGGGGTGGATACGCAGTATTTT.

This chain's CDR3 is CASSAGTRGQWEQFF. In DNA form, the CDR3 reads TGTGCCAGCAGCGCCGGGACTAGGGGACAATGGGAGCAGTTCTTC. The chain joins TRBV9 to TRBJ2-1, with TRBD2 matching 8 bases. CDR1 is SGDLS, CDR2 YYNGEE, per germline. The length of the CDR3 is 15 residues. V was pared by 3 bases and J by 10 bases, with 12 bases of the junction left unmatched. Using reference TRBV9 and TRBJ2-1 for the parts outside the CDR3, the full variable domain is DSGVTQTPKHLITATGQRVTLRCSPRSGDLSVYWYQQSLDQGLQFLIQYYNGEERAKGNILERFSAQQFPDLHSELNLSSLELGDSALYFCASSAGTRGQWEQFFGPGTRLTVL.

The chain is built from TRBV6-5 and TRBJ2-5; maybe TRBD2 (7 bases). The germline V gene encodes CDR1 MNHEY and CDR2 SVGAGI. With 3 bases removed from V and 4 bases from J, the gap between germline ends came to 15 bases. This CDR3 comprises 15 residues. CDR3 region: CASSYSQGGGETQYF. The CDR3, as DNA: TGTGCCAGCAGTTATTCACAGGGCGGGGGAGAGACCCAGTACTTC.

This clone has just a few counts. The chain is built from TRBV4-3 and TRBJ1-4; D is perhaps TRBD1 (5 bases). The V gene lost 5 bases and the J gene lost 10 bases, with 14 bases spanning the gap. Germline CDR1 reads LGHNA; CDR2 reads YSLEER. This CDR3 contains 13 residues. The CDR3 is CASSTGPNGKLFF. CDR3 nucleotide sequence: TGCGCCAGCAGCACAGGACCCAACGGAAAACTGTTTTTT.

The chain uses TRBV29-1 and TRBJ2-7; 9 positions match TRBD1. CDR1 SQVTM and CDR2 ANQGSEA come from the germline V gene. The junction had 2 bases not matched to a gene; V was cut back by 6 bases and J by 2 bases. The CDR3 runs to 12 residues. DNA for the CDR3: TGCAGCGTGTACAGGGGGCCCTACGAGCAGTACTTC. This translates into CSVYRGPYEQYF.

This clone was counted between two and nine times. The chain is built from TRBV28 and TRBJ2-7; no definite D call. The CDR3 loop spans 11 amino acids. V gave up 4 bases and J gave up 6 bases, with 7 bases separating them. From germline, CDR1 is MDHEN and CDR2 SYDVKM. CDR3 protein: CASSSDFEQYF. The CDR3 nucleotides read TGTGCCAGCAGTTCCGACTTCGAGCAGTACTTC.

The chain carries TRBV6-1 and TRBJ2-5, with D possibly matching TRBD1 (7 bases). CDR1 MNHNS and CDR2 SASEGT come from the germline V gene. V lost 8 bases, J lost 5 bases, and 15 bases lay in between. The CDR3 extends over 13 amino acids. CDR3 amino acids: CASRGGRGETQYF. CDR3 nucleotide sequence: TGTGCCAGCCGAGGGGGCCGGGGGGAGACCCAGTACTTC.

The chain joins TRBV23-1 to TRBJ2-1, with 7 bases lining up with TRBD1. TRBV23-1 is an ORF, with its function uncertain. The CDR3 has 14 residues. Trimming removed 6 bases from V and 2 bases from J; junction bases left unmatched: 4. CDR3 protein: CASSRQGPYNEQFF. In nucleotides, the CDR3 is TGCGCCAGCAGCCGACAGGGCCCCTACAATGAGCAGTTCTTC.

The J gene is TRBJ2-6, the V gene TRBV7-2; 7 positions match TRBD2. This CDR3 spans 16 amino acids. V gave up 5 bases and J gave up 4 bases; unmatched junction bases: 8. Per germline, CDR1 SGHTA and CDR2 FQGNSA. As DNA, the CDR3 is TGTGCCAGCAGCCCGGGACTACCTAACGGGGCCAACGTCCTGACTTTC. Protein: CASSPGLPNGANVLTF.

This CDR3 reads CASSGGQAGGYTF. The DNA of the CDR3 is TGTGCCAGCAGCGGCGGACAGGCCGGGGGCTACACCTTC. The J gene is TRBJ1-2, the V gene TRBV6-5, with 7 bases aligning to TRBD1. CDR1 is MNHEY and CDR2 is SVGAGI in the germline V gene. V trimming: 6 bases; J trimming: 8 bases; junction bases outside the gene matches: 9. The CDR3 length is 13 residues.

The chain is built from TRBV12-5 and TRBJ2-2, with D possibly being TRBD1 (7 bases). This CDR3 has 17 residues. V was cut by 7 bases and J by 4 bases, with 22 bases left in between. Per the germline V gene, CDR1 is LGHNT and CDR2 is FRNRAP. The CDR3 loop is CASAMTGRWDSTGELFF. The CDR3 coding sequence is TGTGCTAGTGCCATGACAGGGAGGTGGGATAGCACCGGGGAGCTGTTTTTT.

The genes are TRBV4-2 and TRBJ1-5; 7 positions match TRBD1. The CDR3 is 15 amino acids. Germline values: CDR1 LGHNA, CDR2 YNFKEQ. The J segment lost 4 bases and the V segment lost 2 bases, leaving 5 bases of the junction unmatched. As DNA, the CDR3 is TGTGCCAGCAGCCAACCGGGACAGTTAAATCAGCCCCAGCATTTT. The encoded protein is CASSQPGQLNQPQHF.

This sequence joins TRBV29-1 and TRBJ2-7; a possible D gene is TRBD2 (7 bases). V shed 8 bases and J shed 3 bases, with 17 bases lying between them. This CDR3 spans 13 amino acids. CDR1 and CDR2 (germline): SQVTM, ANQGSEA. The CDR3 region is CSFKGGVSYEQYF. CDR3 in DNA: TGCAGCTTCAAAGGGGGGGTTAGCTACGAGCAGTACTTC.

The rearrangement uses TRBV5-1 and TRBJ1-1, with TRBD1 matching over 8 bases. This CDR3 comprises 14 residues. V trimming: 4 bases; J trimming: 5 bases; junction bases outside the gene matches: 7. Germline loops: CDR1 SGHRS, CDR2 YFSETQ. CDR3 loop: CASSADRGRTEAFF. The DNA of the CDR3 is TGCGCCAGCAGCGCCGACAGGGGAAGGACTGAAGCTTTCTTT.

The rearrangement links TRBV7-9 to TRBJ1-3; D perhaps matches TRBD1 (6 bases). The V end was cut by 5 bases, the J end by 2 bases, with 13 bases between. The CDR3 is 15 residues long. Per the germline V gene, CDR1 is SEHNR and CDR2 is FQNEAQ (reference sequence). The CDR3 coding sequence is TGTGCCAGCAGCGCTGACAGGTATACTGGAAACACCATATATTTT. This codes for CASSADRYTGNTIYF. The entire variable domain, with the rest obtained from reference TRBV7-9 and TRBJ1-3, is as follows: DTGVSQNPRHKITKRGQNVTFRCDPISEHNRLYWYRQTLGQGPEFLTYFQNEAQLEKSRLLSDRFSAERPKGSFSTLEIQRTEQGDSAMYLCASSADRYTGNTIYFGEGSWLTVV.

This clone occurred a few times. The chain is built from TRBV6-1 and TRBJ1-1; 9 bases agree with TRBD1. V shed 6 bases and J 6 bases; nucleotides not matched to a gene: 11. There are 15 residues in the CDR3. Germline loops: CDR1 MNHNS, CDR2 SASEGT. As DNA, the CDR3 is TGTGCCAGCAGCGGTGCCGGGACAGGGACTGCTGAAGCTTTCTTT. Protein product: CASSGAGTGTAEAFF.

This rearrangement joins TRBV11-2 to TRBJ1-6; D is perhaps TRBD1 (5 bases). Germline V gives CDR1 SGHAT, CDR2 FQNNGV. CDR3 length: 15 residues. With 0 bases removed from V and 4 bases from J, the gap between germline ends came to 7 bases. CDR3 region: CASSLERGYNSPLHF. CDR3 in DNA: TGTGCCAGCAGCTTAGAACGGGGGTATAATTCACCCCTCCACTTT. The whole variable domain, filled in from reference TRBV11-2 and TRBJ1-6, reads EAGVAQSPRYKIIEKRQSVAFWCNPISGHATLYWYQQILGQGPKLLIQFQNNGVVDDSQLPKDRFSAERLKGVDSTLKIQPAKLEDSAVYLCASSLERGYNSPLHFGNGTRLTVT.

The gene calls are TRBV5-1 and TRBJ2-5, with D tentatively TRBD2 (6 bases). Per the germline V gene, CDR1 is SGHRS and CDR2 is YFSETQ. This CDR3 has 11 residues. This CDR3 reads CARETGKTQYF. As DNA, the CDR3 is TGCGCTCGGGAGACGGGGAAGACCCAGTACTTC.

This chain joins TRBV9 and TRBJ1-4; maybe TRBD1 (5 bases). The ends were cut back, 3 bases at V and 0 bases at J, with 18 bases in the middle. Germline V gene sequence: CDR1 SGDLS, CDR2 YYNGEE. The CDR3 is made up of 18 amino acids. CDR3 amino acids: CASSAVGGGESTNEKLFF. The CDR3 region has the DNA TGTGCCAGCAGCGCAGTCGGCGGGGGGGAGTCAACTAATGAAAAACTGTTTTTT.

The chain is built from TRBV4-3 and TRBJ1-2, with no clear D. The germline CDR1 and CDR2 sequences are LGHNA and YSLEER. The V and J ends lost 1 base and 2 bases respectively, with 14 bases between them. The CDR3 has 16 residues. The CDR3 nucleotides read TGCGCCAGCAGCCAAGCACAGTTGGGTGGGAACTATGGCTACACCTTC. Amino acids: CASSQAQLGGNYGYTF.

This chain links TRBV1 with TRBJ2-7; TRBD2, the table's D call, was not compared with the DNA. TRBV1 is reported as a pseudogene. This CDR3 is built from 11 residues. Here the CDR3 DNA reads TGCACCAGCCGCCAAATCGGCGAGCAGTACTTC. It encodes CTSRQIGEQYF.

J is TRBJ1-6 and V is TRBV4-3; TRBD1 matches at 8 bases. CDR1 and CDR2 (germline): LGHNA, YSLEER. The CDR3 is made up of 18 amino acids. V trimming: 1 base; J trimming: 0 bases; junction bases outside the gene matches: 5. For the CDR3, the DNA is TGCGCCAGCAGCCAAGCTCGACAGGGGAGCTCCTATAATTCACCCCTCCACTTT. As protein: CASSQARQGSSYNSPLHF.

This clone was detected once. The V call is TRBV6-5, the J call TRBJ1-2, with TRBD1 matching 8 bases. After removal of 6 bases from V and 8 bases from J, the junction contained 14 bases not matched to a gene. The CDR3 length is 15 residues. Germline V gene lookup returns CDR1 MNHEY and CDR2 SVGAGI. In nucleotides, the CDR3 is TGTGCCAGCAGCGCCCCACAGGGGGGAGTATTGGGCTACACCTTC. This translates into CASSAPQGGVLGYTF.

The chain joins TRBV4-3 to TRBJ2-2; TRBD2 might be the D (5 bases). The V and J ends lost 3 bases and 1 base respectively, with 12 bases between them. This CDR3 has 16 residues. Germline loops: CDR1 LGHNA, CDR2 YSLEER. The CDR3 protein is CASSHGVSENTGELFF. As DNA, the CDR3 is TGCGCCAGCAGCCACGGGGTCAGCGAGAACACCGGGGAGCTGTTTTTT.

This clone occurred once. The V gene is TRBV6-6, the J gene TRBJ1-5, with D possibly TRBD1 on 5 matching bases. Germline CDR1 MNHNY, CDR2 SVGAGI (reference sequence). Trimming removed 6 bases from V and 5 bases from J, with 8 bases in between. This CDR3 region has 12 residues. CDR3 residues: CASRAGDQPQHF. Written as DNA, the CDR3 is TGTGCCAGCAGAGCGGGGGATCAGCCCCAGCATTTT.